This T cell receptor (beta chain) was captured by sequencing in a study of OX40 agonist ivuxolimab in advanced cancers. Data came from immunoSEQ multiplex PCR; TCRdb stores just in-frame clones and leaves some out. The sample lists 90,000 or so clones; around 90% were seen once. The length of the CDR3 is 13 residues. Germline CDR1 and CDR2: LNHNV and YYDKDF (reference sequence). V lost 6 bases and J lost 1, with 7 bases in between. This chain links TRBV15 with TRBJ1-5; the D gene is possibly TRBD1 (5 bases). The sequence was collected from an adult with an advanced solid tumor such as melanoma, head and neck, liver or kidney cancer. The specimen was CD4+ or CD8+ T cells sorted from blood, collected in a trial of the OX40 agonist ivuxolimab. CDR3 residues: CATSWDSNQPQHF. The CDR3 DNA reads TGTGCCACCAGTTGGGACAGCAATCAGCCCCAGCATTTT. The complete variable domain, with remaining parts taken from reference TRBV15 and TRBJ1-5, reads DAMVIQNPRYQVTQFGKPVTLSCSQTLNHNVMYWYQQKSSQAPKLLFHYYDKDFNNEADTPDNFQSRRPNTSFCFLDIRSPGLGDTAMYLCATSWDSNQPQHFGDGTRLSIL.